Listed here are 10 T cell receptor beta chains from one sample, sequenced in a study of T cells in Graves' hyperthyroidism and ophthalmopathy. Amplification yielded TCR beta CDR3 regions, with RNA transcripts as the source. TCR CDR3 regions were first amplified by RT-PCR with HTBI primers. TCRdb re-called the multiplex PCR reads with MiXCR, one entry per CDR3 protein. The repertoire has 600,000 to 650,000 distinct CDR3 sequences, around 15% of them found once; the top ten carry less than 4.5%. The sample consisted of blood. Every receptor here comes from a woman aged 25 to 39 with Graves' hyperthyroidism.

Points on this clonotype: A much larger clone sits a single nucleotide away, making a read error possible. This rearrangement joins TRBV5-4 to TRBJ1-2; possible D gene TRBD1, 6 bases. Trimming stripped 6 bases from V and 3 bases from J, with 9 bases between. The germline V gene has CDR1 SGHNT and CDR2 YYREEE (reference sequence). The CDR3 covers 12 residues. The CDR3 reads CASKDSYYGYTF. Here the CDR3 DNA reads TGTGCCAGCAAGGACAGTTACTATGGCTACACCTTC.

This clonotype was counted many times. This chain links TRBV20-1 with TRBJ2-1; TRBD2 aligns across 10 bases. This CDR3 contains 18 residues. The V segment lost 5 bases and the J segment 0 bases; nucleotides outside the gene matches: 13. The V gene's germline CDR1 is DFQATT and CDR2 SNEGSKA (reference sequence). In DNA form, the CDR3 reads TGCAGTGCTTCCACCGGGACTAGCGAGGTTAGCTCCTACAATGAGCAGTTCTTC. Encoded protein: CSASTGTSEVSSYNEQFF.

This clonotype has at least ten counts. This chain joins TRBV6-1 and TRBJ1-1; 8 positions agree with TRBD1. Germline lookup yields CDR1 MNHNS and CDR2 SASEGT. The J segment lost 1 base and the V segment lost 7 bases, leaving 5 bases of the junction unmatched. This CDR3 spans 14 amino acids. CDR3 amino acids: CASTADRANTEAFF. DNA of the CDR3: TGTGCCAGCACCGCGGACAGGGCGAACACTGAAGCTTTCTTT.

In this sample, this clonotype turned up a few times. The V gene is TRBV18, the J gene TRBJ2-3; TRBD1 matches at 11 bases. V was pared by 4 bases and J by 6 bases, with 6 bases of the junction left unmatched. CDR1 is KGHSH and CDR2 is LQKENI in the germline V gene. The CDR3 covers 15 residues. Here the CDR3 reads CASSQGTGGMDTQYF. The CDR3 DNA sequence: TGTGCCAGCTCACAAGGGACAGGGGGAATGGATACGCAGTATTTT.

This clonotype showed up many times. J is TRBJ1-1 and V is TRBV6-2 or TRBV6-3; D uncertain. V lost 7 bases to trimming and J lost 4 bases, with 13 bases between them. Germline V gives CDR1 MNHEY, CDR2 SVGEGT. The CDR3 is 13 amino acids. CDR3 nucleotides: TGTGCCAGCACAATAGCGGGGAGCACTGAAGCTTTCTTT. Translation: CASTIAGSTEAFF.

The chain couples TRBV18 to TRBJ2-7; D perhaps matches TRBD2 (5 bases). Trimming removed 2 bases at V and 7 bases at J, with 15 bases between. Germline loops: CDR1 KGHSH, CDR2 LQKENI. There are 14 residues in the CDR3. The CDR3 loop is CASSPTAEGREQYF. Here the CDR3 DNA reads TGTGCCAGCTCACCAACGGCAGAGGGCCGAGAGCAGTACTTC.

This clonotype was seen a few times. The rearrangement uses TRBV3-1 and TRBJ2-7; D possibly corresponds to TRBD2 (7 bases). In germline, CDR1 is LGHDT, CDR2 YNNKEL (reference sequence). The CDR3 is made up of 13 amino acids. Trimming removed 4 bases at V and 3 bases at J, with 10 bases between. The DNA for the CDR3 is TGTGCCAGCAGCCGGGAGGGGGGCTACGAGCAGTACTTC. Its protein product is CASSREGGYEQYF.

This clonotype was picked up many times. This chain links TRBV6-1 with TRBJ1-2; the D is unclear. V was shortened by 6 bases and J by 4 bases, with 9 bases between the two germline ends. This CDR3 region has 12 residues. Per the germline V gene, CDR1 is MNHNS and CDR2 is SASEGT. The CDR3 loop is CASSSQLYGYTF. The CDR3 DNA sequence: TGTGCCAGCAGCTCCCAGCTCTATGGCTACACCTTC.

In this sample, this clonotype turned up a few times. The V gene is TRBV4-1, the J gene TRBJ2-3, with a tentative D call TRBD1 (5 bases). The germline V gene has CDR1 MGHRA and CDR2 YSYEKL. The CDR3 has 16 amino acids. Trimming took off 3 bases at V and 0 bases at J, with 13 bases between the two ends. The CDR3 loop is CASSHPGATSTDTQYF. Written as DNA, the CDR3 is TGCGCCAGCAGCCACCCTGGGGCTACAAGCACAGATACGCAGTATTTT.

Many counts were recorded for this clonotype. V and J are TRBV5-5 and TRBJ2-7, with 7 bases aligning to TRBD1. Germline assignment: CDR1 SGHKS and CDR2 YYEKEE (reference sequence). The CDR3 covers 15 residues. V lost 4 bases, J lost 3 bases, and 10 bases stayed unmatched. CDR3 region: CASSPARGLNYEQYF. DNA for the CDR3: TGTGCCAGCAGCCCGGCGAGGGGGCTTAACTACGAGCAGTACTTC.